These 22 T cell receptor beta chains came from one sample sequenced in a study of T cells in Graves' hyperthyroidism and ophthalmopathy. RNA transcripts served as the template for amplifying TCR beta CDR3 regions. Initially, a first-round RT-PCR of the TCR CDR3 employed the HTBI primer set. From the multiplex PCR reads, TCRdb called clonotypes with MiXCR, one entry per CDR3 protein. Altogether some 420,000 distinct CDR3 sequences are present, about 13% being singletons, with the ten largest covering 5.3%. Sequencing was done on a sample of blood. These receptors came from a young woman with Graves' hyperthyroidism.

This clonotype was found many times. The chain couples TRBV30 to TRBJ2-7; 7 nucleotides line up with TRBD2. This CDR3 is 13 amino acids long. CDR1 is GTSNPN and CDR2 is SVGIG in the germline V gene (reference sequence). V was clipped by 0 bases and J by 3 bases; unmatched bases: 2. The CDR3: CAWSVSGFYEQYF. CDR3 DNA sequence: TGTGCCTGGAGTGTTAGCGGGTTCTACGAGCAGTACTTC.

This clonotype occurred many times. V usage is TRBV2 and J usage is TRBJ2-3, with 10 bases fitting TRBD2. V trimming: 4 bases; J trimming: 0 bases; junction bases outside the gene matches: 13. Germline V gives CDR1 SNHLY, CDR2 FYNNEI. This CDR3 has 19 residues. The CDR3 reads CASSGPETSGTLSTDTQYF. The CDR3 DNA is TGTGCCAGCAGTGGGCCTGAAACTAGCGGGACCCTTAGCACAGATACGCAGTATTTT. Full variable domain (outside the CDR3, taken from reference TRBV2 and TRBJ2-3): EPEVTQTPSHQVTQMGQEVILRCVPISNHLYFYWYRQILGQKVEFLVSFYNNEISEKSEIFDDQFSVERPDGSNFTLKIRSTKLEDSAMYFCASSGPETSGTLSTDTQYFGPGTRLTVL.

This clonotype appeared many times. The chain carries TRBV20-1 and TRBJ2-7; either TRBD1 or TRBD2 may fit D (6 bases each). CDR1 and CDR2 from the germline V gene are DFQATT and SNEGSKA (reference sequence). The CDR3 sequence is 15 residues long. V lost 6 bases and J lost 5, with 23 bases in between. CDR3 nucleotides: TGCAGTGCAAAAAATAGGGGGGACGGGACCCACGAGCAGTACTTC. Protein: CSAKNRGDGTHEQYF.

Notes on this clonotype: Possible read error: a much larger clone is one base away. This chain connects TRBV6-1 to TRBJ2-5, with D perhaps matching TRBD1 (5 bases). The germline V gene encodes CDR1 MNHNS and CDR2 SASEGT. The CDR3 is 10 amino acids. CDR3: CVSREETQYF. The DNA for the CDR3 is TGTGTCAGCAGGGAAGAGACCCAGTACTTC.

The chain combines TRBV5-1 with TRBJ1-1, with D possibly TRBD1 on 5 matching bases. Looked up from germline, CDR1 is SGHRS and CDR2 is YFSETQ. The germline V and J ends were trimmed by 5 bases and 4 bases, with 18 bases remaining between them. The CDR3 totals 15 residues. CDR3 coding DNA: TGCGCCAGCAGAGGGGCGGTTGGGCCTGGCACTGAAGCTTTCTTT. Its translation: CASRGAVGPGTEAFF.

This rearrangement joins TRBV6-5 to TRBJ2-2; TRBD2 aligns across 15 bases. The CDR3 is made up of 18 amino acids. Germline assignment: CDR1 MNHEY and CDR2 SVGAGI. With 1 base clipped from V and 9 bases from J, the junction kept 9 bases outside the gene matches. The CDR3: CASSYWGLAGGPGRELFF. The CDR3 DNA sequence: TGTGCCAGCAGTTACTGGGGACTAGCGGGAGGCCCGGGCCGGGAGCTGTTTTTT.

This clonotype came up many times. V and J are TRBV7-8 and TRBJ1-5, with 7 bases identical to TRBD1. Unmatched junction bases numbered 6, after V lost 3 bases and J lost 4 bases. The CDR3 runs 15 residues. The V gene's germline CDR1 is SGHVS and CDR2 FQNEAQ. The CDR3 DNA sequence: TGTGCCAGCAGCTTCGGGGGACAGAATAATCAGCCCCAGCATTTT. This translates into CASSFGGQNNQPQHF.

Of note for this clonotype: This may stem from a read error, because a much larger clone lies one nucleotide away. This chain links TRBV7-9 with TRBJ2-7; 11 bases map to TRBD1. Germline CDR1 SEHNR, CDR2 FQNEAQ (reference sequence). There are 14 residues in the CDR3. V gave up 8 bases and J gave up 5 bases; unmatched junction bases: 8. CDR3 sequence reads: CASGSGDRGDEQYF. DNA of the CDR3: TGTGCCAGCGGCTCCGGGGACAGGGGGGACGAGCAGTACTTC.

This clonotype was counted ten times or more. The rearrangement uses TRBV30 and TRBJ2-3; 7 positions match TRBD2. V dropped 2 bases and J dropped 2; count of bases not matched to a gene: 7. This CDR3 comprises 15 residues. The V gene's germline CDR1 is GTSNPN and CDR2 SVGIG (reference sequence). The CDR3 sequence: CAWSIGRTSTDTQYF. The CDR3 nucleotides are TGTGCCTGGAGTATCGGGAGGACTTCCACAGATACGCAGTATTTT.

This clonotype has only a few counts. The gene calls are TRBV5-4 and TRBJ1-6, with D unclear. From germline, CDR1 is SGHNT and CDR2 YYREEE (reference sequence). V was cut by 2 bases and J by 7 bases, with 13 bases left in between. The CDR3 has 15 residues. Here the CDR3 reads CASSFSLSVNSPLHF. DNA of the CDR3: TGTGCCAGCAGCTTCTCTTTGTCCGTGAATTCACCCCTCCACTTT.

Many counts were recorded for this clonotype. The chain is built from TRBV20-1 and TRBJ2-5, with D possibly TRBD2 on 5 matching bases. V lost 6 bases and J lost 2, with 19 bases in between. The V gene's germline CDR1 is DFQATT and CDR2 SNEGSKA (reference sequence). This CDR3 spans 15 amino acids. In DNA form, the CDR3 reads TGCAGTGCCCGGCGAGGCGGGCAGCAACAAGAGACCCAGTACTTC. Its translation: CSARRGGQQQETQYF.

With respect to this clonotype: Since a much larger clone is just one base distant, this may be a read error. CDR3 in amino acids: CASMPGRGATEAFF. Written as DNA, the CDR3 is TGTGCCAGTATGCCCGGCAGGGGGGCCACTGAAGCTTTCTTT. V and J are TRBV19 and TRBJ1-1, with 7 bases lining up with TRBD1. The germline gives CDR1 LNHDA, CDR2 SQIVND (reference sequence). J lost 4 bases, V lost 7 bases, and 9 bases had no gene match. The CDR3 runs to 14 residues.

On this clonotype itself: A much larger clonotype is one base distant, so this may be a read error. J is TRBJ2-1 and V is TRBV27; D is ambiguous. Gene TRBJ2-7 matches the end of the DNA better, so the J call may be wrong. The CDR3 is 13 amino acids. Germline lookup yields CDR1 MNHEY and CDR2 SMNVEV (reference sequence). CDR3 DNA: TGTGCCAGCAGTATTGACTCCCTCAATGAGCAGTACTTC. This codes for CASSIDSLNEQYF.

This clonotype was seen ten or more times. The J gene is TRBJ2-3, the V gene TRBV2, with TRBD2 matching 13 bases. CDR1 SNHLY and CDR2 FYNNEI come from the germline V gene. The V segment lost 3 bases and the J segment 8 bases; nucleotides outside the gene matches: 11. CDR3 size: 17 residues. DNA for the CDR3: TGTGCCAGCAGTGATTTGTCGGGACTAGCGGGGACTACTACGCAGTATTTT. Protein sequence: CASSDLSGLAGTTTQYF.

This chain uses TRBV20-1 with TRBJ2-7, with D possibly TRBD2 on 6 matching bases. The CDR3 is made up of 14 amino acids. V lost 2 bases to trimming and J lost 3 bases, with 14 bases between them. CDR1 and CDR2 from the germline V gene are DFQATT and SNEGSKA (reference sequence). CDR3: CSARKASVGYEQYF. The CDR3 DNA reads TGCAGTGCTAGAAAGGCTAGCGTCGGCTACGAGCAGTACTTC.

This clonotype was picked up many times. V gene TRBV6-2 or TRBV6-3 combines with J gene TRBJ1-6; 8 nucleotides agree with TRBD1. Per the germline V gene, CDR1 is MNHEY and CDR2 is SVGEGT. CDR3 size: 17 residues. V lost 8 bases and J lost 10; bases outside the gene matches: 19. This CDR3 is CASRRQVVRDRISPLHF. The DNA for the CDR3 is TGTGCCAGCCGACGGCAAGTAGTCCGGGACAGGATCTCACCCCTCCACTTT.

The CDR3 sequence is CASSLEGVEAFF. The CDR3 DNA reads as TGTGCCAGTAGCCTCGAGGGGGTGGAAGCTTTCTTT. V is TRBV19 and J is TRBJ1-1; a possible D gene is TRBD1 (6 bases). Germline V gene data show CDR1 as LNHDA and CDR2 as SQIVND (reference sequence). The CDR3 consists of 12 residues. Trimming cost V 6 bases and J 8 bases, with 13 bases left between them. The full variable domain, completed using reference TRBV19 and TRBJ1-1, is DGGITQSPKYLFRKEGQNVTLSCEQNLNHDAMYWYRQDPGQGLRLIYYSQIVNDFQKGDIAEGYSVSREKKESFPLTVTSAQKNPTAFYLCASSLEGVEAFFGQGTRLTVV.

The V call is TRBV28, the J call TRBJ2-7, with 8 nucleotides matching TRBD2. The CDR3 is made up of 14 amino acids. The V and J ends lost 4 bases and 4 bases, in that order; junction bases with no gene match: 6. Germline V gives CDR1 MDHEN, CDR2 SYDVKM. CDR3 protein: CASSSPGLGYEQYF. CDR3 sequence (DNA): TGTGCCAGCAGTTCACCGGGACTAGGGTACGAGCAGTACTTC. The variable domain in full, with the rest retrieved from reference TRBV28 and TRBJ2-7, is DVKVTQSSRYLVKRTGEKVFLECVQDMDHENMFWYRQDPGLGLRLIYFSYDVKMKEKGDIPEGYSVSREKKERFSLILESASTNQTSMYLCASSSPGLGYEQYFGPGTRLTVT.

This clonotype was recorded many times. The chain combines TRBV20-1 with TRBJ2-7, with 14 bases that match TRBD2. The germline CDR1 and CDR2 sequences are DFQATT and SNEGSKA (reference sequence). The CDR3 has 15 residues. V lost 3 bases and J lost 5; bases outside the gene matches: 6. The CDR3 loop reads CSARGTSGSRDEQYF. DNA for the CDR3: TGCAGTGCTAGGGGGACTAGCGGGAGTAGGGACGAGCAGTACTTC.

At least ten counts were recorded for this clonotype. The V and J genes are TRBV5-1 and TRBJ2-2; 14 positions agree with TRBD2. With 6 bases clipped from V and 0 bases from J, the junction kept 4 bases outside the gene matches. The length of the CDR3 is 17 residues. Germline CDR1 SGHRS, CDR2 YFSETQ. This chain's CDR3 is CASTSTSGRANTGELFF. CDR3 DNA: TGCGCCAGCACTTCGACTAGCGGGAGGGCGAACACCGGGGAGCTGTTTTTT. Combining the CDR3 with reference TRBV5-1 and TRBJ2-2 gives the whole variable domain KAGVTQTPRYLIKTRGQQVTLSCSPISGHRSVSWYQQTPGQGLQFLFEYFSETQRNKGNFPGRFSGRQFSNSRSEMNVSTLELGDSALYLCASTSTSGRANTGELFFGEGSRLTVL.

In this sample, this clonotype turned up many times. The chain couples TRBV9 to TRBJ2-7; no definite D call. The CDR3 covers 11 residues. The germline V and J ends were trimmed by 3 bases and 5 bases, with 6 bases remaining between them. Germline loops: CDR1 SGDLS, CDR2 YYNGEE. The CDR3 DNA reads as TGTGCCAGCAGCGCGGACGACGAGCAGTACTTC. This translates into CASSADDEQYF.

This clonotype was recorded a few times. This chain connects TRBV19 to TRBJ2-1; D not resolved. Germline CDR1 reads LNHDA; CDR2 reads SQIVND (reference sequence). CDR3 length: 13 residues. With 6 bases removed from V and 4 bases from J, the gap between germline ends came to 10 bases. CDR3 protein: CASRNRRYNEQFF. The CDR3 DNA follows: TGTGCCAGTAGAAACCGGCGATACAATGAGCAGTTCTTC.